A single sample gave rise to the 31 T cell receptor beta chains below, sequenced in a study of blood T cell repertoires in COVID-19. Measured with immunoSEQ multiplex PCR; TCRdb has only the in-frame clones, and not every one. This sample has 40,000 to 50,000 clones, with roughly 90% found just once. Sequencing was performed on peripheral blood. The receptors here all came from a human donor in a cohort sampled during active COVID-19.

The chain uses TRBV7-9 and TRBJ2-2; TRBD1 agrees at 8 bases. Germline loops: CDR1 SEHNR, CDR2 FQNEAQ (reference sequence). J gave up 6 bases and V 5 bases, and 5 bases lay outside the gene matches. This CDR3 spans 14 amino acids. This chain's CDR3 is CASSKDRVPGELFF. CDR3 in DNA: TGTGCCAGCAGCAAGGACAGGGTTCCCGGGGAGCTGTTTTTT.

A single count supports this clone. V gene TRBV5-4 combines with J gene TRBJ2-5; 7 positions agree with TRBD2. In germline, CDR1 is SGHNT, CDR2 YYREEE (reference sequence). This CDR3 contains 14 residues. After removal of 2 bases from V and 4 bases from J, the junction contained 5 bases not matched to a gene. Here the CDR3 DNA reads TGTGCCAGCAGCTTATTTGCGGGAGCAGAGACCCAGTACTTC. This translates into CASSLFAGAETQYF.

This chain uses TRBV6-6 with TRBJ1-2; TRBD1 might be the D (5 bases). V lost 2 bases and J lost 8, with 12 bases in between. The CDR3 has 13 amino acids. Per germline, CDR1 MNHNY and CDR2 SVGAGI (reference sequence). CDR3 in DNA: TGTGCCAGCAGTTACCCGGGGGTCGGGGGCTACACCTTC. Translated: CASSYPGVGGYTF.

The rearrangement joins TRBV5-4 to TRBJ2-1; D unclear. The CDR3 has 14 residues. Trimming cost V 0 bases and J 7 bases, with 11 bases left between them. Germline assignment: CDR1 SGHNT and CDR2 YYREEE (reference sequence). CDR3 coding DNA: TGTGCCAGCAGCTTGGAGCCAACCGGGAATGAGCAGTTCTTC. Its protein product is CASSLEPTGNEQFF.

The rearrangement joins TRBV18 to TRBJ2-7, with 8 bases identical to TRBD1. V trimming: 8 bases; J trimming: 4 bases; junction bases outside the gene matches: 7. This CDR3 contains 13 residues. Germline assignment: CDR1 KGHSH and CDR2 LQKENI. The CDR3 loop is CASARQGSYEQYF. CDR3 sequence (DNA): TGTGCCAGCGCCCGACAGGGGAGTTACGAGCAGTACTTC.

CDR3 sequence: CASSSAGGHNEQFF. The CDR3 region has the DNA TGCGCCAGCAGCTCCGCGGGAGGGCACAATGAGCAGTTCTTC. The gene calls are TRBV5-1 and TRBJ2-1, with 9 bases aligning to TRBD2. Germline-derived CDR1 and CDR2 are SGHRS and YFSETQ. This CDR3 contains 14 residues. V was pared by 3 bases and J by 5 bases, with 3 bases of the junction left unmatched.

The rearrangement joins TRBV11-3 to TRBJ2-7; TRBD2 matches at 10 bases. CDR1 is SGHNT and CDR2 is YENEEA in the germline V gene. Losses at the gene ends were 4 bases for V and 5 bases for J; bases not matched to a gene: 5. The CDR3 has 14 amino acids. Written as DNA, the CDR3 is TGTGCCAGCAGCTCCATAGCGGGAGGCGACGAGCAGTACGTC. The encoded protein is CASSSIAGGDEQYV.

J is TRBJ2-7 and V is TRBV15; no reliable D call. V lost 0 bases and J lost 6, with 9 bases in between. Germline lookup yields CDR1 LNHNV and CDR2 YYDKDF (reference sequence). CDR3 length: 13 amino acids. CDR3 amino acids: CATSRELLAEQYV. The CDR3 coding sequence is TGTGCCACCAGCAGAGAGTTGTTGGCCGAGCAGTACGTC.

This sequence joins TRBV6-1 and TRBJ2-3; 12 bases fit TRBD2. Trimming at V came to 4 bases and at J to 3 bases, leaving 5 bases not matched to a gene. Per germline, CDR1 MNHNS and CDR2 SASEGT. The CDR3 extends over 16 amino acids. The chain's CDR3 is CASSVTSGSSTDTQYF. In DNA, the CDR3 is TGTGCCAGCAGTGTGACTAGCGGGAGTTCGACAGATACGCAGTATTTT.

This clone was observed a single time. The chain joins TRBV6-1 to TRBJ2-7; D might be TRBD2 (5 bases). Germline V CDR1 and CDR2: MNHNS, SASEGT. This CDR3 has 12 amino acids. Deletions cut 3 bases from V and 4 bases from J, with 7 bases between. CDR3 sequence (DNA): TGTGCCAGCAGTGACGGACTTTACGAGCAGTACTTC. Residues: CASSDGLYEQYF.

This clone was observed a single time. The genes are TRBV9 and TRBJ1-3; maybe TRBD1 (5 bases). Trimming left V 0 bases short and J 0 bases short, with 10 bases between. Germline-derived CDR1 and CDR2 are SGDLS and YYNGEE. The CDR3 contains 16 residues. CDR3 residues: CASSVGPGYSGNTIYF. CDR3 nucleotides: TGTGCCAGCAGCGTAGGCCCAGGGTACTCTGGAAACACCATATATTTT. Complete variable domain (other parts from reference TRBV9 and TRBJ1-3): DSGVTQTPKHLITATGQRVTLRCSPRSGDLSVYWYQQSLDQGLQFLIQYYNGEERAKGNILERFSAQQFPDLHSELNLSSLELGDSALYFCASSVGPGYSGNTIYFGEGSWLTVV.

The genes are TRBV11-2 and TRBJ1-2; tentative D call: TRBD1 (6 bases). CDR1 and CDR2 (germline): SGHAT, FQNNGV. The CDR3 has 14 amino acids. V was pared by 4 bases and J by 3 bases, with 12 bases between. CDR3 in DNA: TGTGCCAGCAGCTCGCAGGACAGCCACTATGGCTACACCTTC. It is translated as CASSSQDSHYGYTF. Looking up the rest from reference TRBV11-2 and TRBJ1-2 gives the full variable domain: EAGVAQSPRYKIIEKRQSVAFWCNPISGHATLYWYQQILGQGPKLLIQFQNNGVVDDSQLPKDRFSAERLKGVDSTLKIQPAKLEDSAVYLCASSSQDSHYGYTFGSGTRLTVV.

The CDR3, as DNA: TGCGCCAGCAGCCCCCTAGCGGGAGAGCAAGATACGCAGTATTTT. Protein: CASSPLAGEQDTQYF. J is TRBJ2-3 and V is TRBV5-1, with 10 bases fitting TRBD2. The CDR3 extends over 15 amino acids. CDR1 and CDR2 from the germline V gene are SGHRS and YFSETQ. With V trimmed by 4 bases and J by 5 bases, 7 bases remained unmatched.

This chain uses TRBV3-1 (or the pseudogene TRBV3-2) with TRBJ2-3, with TRBD2 identical over 10 bases. The CDR3 loop spans 15 amino acids. Germline CDR1 and CDR2: LGHDT and YNNKEL (reference sequence). The ends lost 7 bases at V and 0 bases at J; junction bases unmatched: 4. The CDR3 spells CASTPTSGSTDTQYF. The CDR3 DNA reads TGTGCCAGCACCCCGACTAGCGGGAGCACAGATACGCAGTATTTT.

V and J are TRBV5-6 and TRBJ1-1; 8 bases align to TRBD1. Germline-derived CDR1 and CDR2 are SGHDT and YYEEEE. V shed 4 bases, J shed 3 bases, and the junction held 5 bases outside the gene matches. There are 14 residues in the CDR3. The CDR3 sequence: CASSEQGVYTEAFF. For the CDR3, the DNA is TGTGCCAGCAGCGAACAGGGGGTATACACTGAAGCTTTCTTT.

The sample holds one count of this clone. The genes are TRBV2 and TRBJ2-1, with TRBD1 as a possible D gene (5 bases). Germline V lookup: CDR1 SNHLY, CDR2 FYNNEI. The length of the CDR3 is 14 residues. V lost 4 bases to trimming and J lost 7 bases, with 14 bases between them. The CDR3 region is CASSGPGFGNEQFF. CDR3 bases: TGTGCCAGCAGTGGGCCAGGGTTCGGTAATGAGCAGTTCTTC.

The chain links TRBV5-1 to TRBJ2-7; the D gene is possibly TRBD2 (7 bases). Germline CDR1 reads SGHRS; CDR2 reads YFSETQ. V was pared by 2 bases and J by 6 bases, with 12 bases between. The CDR3 has 13 residues. Here the CDR3 reads CASSFGGPGEQYF. CDR3 bases: TGCGCCAGCAGCTTCGGGGGGCCGGGCGAGCAGTACTTC.

The rearrangement joins TRBV7-2 to TRBJ1-1, with 7 positions matching TRBD1. The V gene end was trimmed by 7 bases and the J gene end by 6 bases; junction bases not matched to a gene: 14. Per the germline V gene, CDR1 is SGHTA and CDR2 is FQGNSA. This CDR3 region has 15 residues. CDR3 bases: TGTGCCAGCACCGATTTGGGCAGGGGGTATGCTGAAGCTTTCTTT. It is translated as CASTDLGRGYAEAFF.

The chain has TRBV9 and TRBJ2-5; the match to TRBD2 covers 7 bases. The CDR3 totals 15 residues. V shed 3 bases and J 4 bases; nucleotides not matched to a gene: 9. Germline loops: CDR1 SGDLS, CDR2 YYNGEE. The CDR3 DNA is TGTGCCAGCAGCGCTAGCGGTGGCCGGGGAGAGACCCAGTACTTC. This codes for CASSASGGRGETQYF.

This chain links TRBV5-6 with TRBJ2-7; D might be TRBD1 (5 bases). With 4 bases removed from V and 4 bases from J, the gap between germline ends came to 18 bases. The CDR3 totals 15 residues. Germline V gene data show CDR1 as SGHDT and CDR2 as YYEEEE. The CDR3 loop is CASSTWGGVFYEQYV. DNA of the CDR3: TGTGCCAGCAGCACGTGGGGCGGCGTGTTTTACGAGCAGTACGTC.

The gene calls are TRBV7-3 and TRBJ1-6; 8 nucleotides match TRBD1. CDR1 is SGHTA and CDR2 is FQGTGA in the germline V gene. The CDR3 runs to 14 residues. V shed 4 bases, J shed 11 bases, and the junction held 7 bases outside the gene matches. The chain's CDR3 is CASSSDRGVPPLHF. The CDR3 DNA sequence: TGTGCCAGCAGCTCAGACAGGGGTGTCCCACCCCTCCACTTT. The full variable domain, its missing parts supplied by reference TRBV7-3 and TRBJ1-6, is GAGVSQTPSNKVTEKGKYVELRCDPISGHTALYWYRQSLGQGPEFLIYFQGTGAADDSGLPNDRFFAVRPEGSVSTLKIQRTERGDSAVYLCASSSDRGVPPLHFGNGTRLTVT.

The CDR3 region has the DNA TGTGCCAGCAGCTCAGACGGGCGGGTAGGAACTAATGAAAAACTGTTTTTT. Translated: CASSSDGRVGTNEKLFF. The chain employs TRBV11-2 and TRBJ1-4; no reliable D call. Germline CDR1 SGHAT, CDR2 FQNNGV. Trimming stripped 4 bases from V and 1 base from J, with 16 bases between. The CDR3 length is 17 residues.

The rearrangement links TRBV18 to TRBJ1-2; D call uncertain. The CDR3 is 15 residues long. CDR1 is KGHSH, CDR2 LQKENI, per germline. Deletions cut 3 bases from V and 2 bases from J, with 13 bases between. CDR3 sequence (DNA): TGTGCCAGCTCACCTTCGACAACGGGAAACTATGGCTACACCTTC. As protein: CASSPSTTGNYGYTF.

The rearrangement links TRBV4-2 to TRBJ2-5, with 7 bases fitting TRBD1. This CDR3 is 15 amino acids long. V dropped 3 bases and J dropped 5; count of bases not matched to a gene: 9. From germline, CDR1 is LGHNA and CDR2 YNFKEQ. The CDR3 coding sequence is TGTGCCAGCAGCCAGGCCTTTCAGGGGGTTGAGACCCAGTACTTC. It translates to CASSQAFQGVETQYF.

The genes are TRBV9 and TRBJ1-3, with D unclear. The CDR3 is 15 residues long. The germline gives CDR1 SGDLS, CDR2 YYNGEE. The V and J ends lost 3 bases and 2 bases respectively, with 12 bases between them. CDR3 in DNA: TGTGCCAGCAGCGGGTTGGCCGGGACTGGAAACACCATATATTTT. Translation gives CASSGLAGTGNTIYF.

The chain has TRBV28 and TRBJ1-2; 7 positions match TRBD1. CDR3 size: 17 residues. Germline lookup yields CDR1 MDHEN and CDR2 SYDVKM. V lost 7 bases, J lost 4 bases, and 18 bases stayed unmatched. The CDR3 region is CASTPSTGDALFYGYTF. CDR3 sequence (DNA): TGTGCCAGCACCCCTTCCACAGGGGACGCGCTCTTCTATGGCTACACCTTC.

The CDR3 reads CASSSPHRGHPEAFF. The CDR3 coding sequence is TGTGCCAGCAGTTCCCCGCACAGGGGGCACCCTGAAGCTTTCTTT. The chain is built from TRBV6-2 or TRBV6-3 and TRBJ1-1, with 9 bases matching TRBD1. The CDR3 has 15 residues. V lost 4 bases to trimming and J lost 6 bases; unmatched junction nucleotides: 9. Germline CDR1 MNHEY, CDR2 SVGEGT.

The chain joins TRBV12-5 to TRBJ2-2; maybe TRBD1 (6 bases). The CDR3 runs 16 residues. Germline CDR1 and CDR2: LGHNT and FRNRAP. Between the trimmed V and J ends, which lost 0 bases and 4 bases, there was a span of 12 bases. CDR3 nucleotides: TGTGCTAGTGGTTTGGTAACAGGGCAGCTCACCGGGGAGCTGTTTTTT. Protein product: CASGLVTGQLTGELFF.

This clone was seen once. In DNA, the CDR3 is TGTGCCAGCAGTTATTACAGGGGGGCTGGGGCCAACGTCCTGACTTTC. Protein product: CASSYYRGAGANVLTF. The chain employs TRBV6-5 and TRBJ2-6; 8 bases align to TRBD1. With V trimmed by 3 bases and J by 2 bases, 3 bases remained unmatched. CDR1 and CDR2 from the germline V gene are MNHEY and SVGAGI. The CDR3 extends over 16 amino acids.

This chain links TRBV5-4 with TRBJ1-3; 9 bases map to TRBD1. The CDR3 covers 15 residues. Germline V lookup: CDR1 SGHNT, CDR2 YYREEE (reference sequence). Trimming cost V 4 bases and J 8 bases; bases outside gene matches: 10. CDR3: CASSLQGARVDTIYF. The CDR3 nucleotides are TGTGCCAGCAGCCTACAGGGGGCGCGGGTGGACACCATATATTTT.

The rearrangement joins TRBV13 to TRBJ1-1, with 8 bases fitting TRBD1. J lost 10 bases, V lost 5 bases, and 12 bases had no gene match. The length of the CDR3 is 14 residues. The germline V gene has CDR1 PRHDT and CDR2 FYEKMQ (reference sequence). CDR3 amino acids: CASSRVDRDEGAFF. DNA for the CDR3: TGTGCCAGCAGCCGAGTGGACAGGGATGAGGGAGCTTTCTTT.